This T cell receptor beta chain was profiled in a study of shared clonotypes between healthy human individuals. Overall study context: Contributing individuals were two females and three males aged 18 to 49. Study-wide results and caveats: The four-donor shared clonotypes exceeded non-shared clonotypes in generation probability, with non-shared ones scoring lower. Rarefaction exposed incomplete sorted-subset sequencing despite large depth.

The repertoire was sequenced with immunoSEQ multiplex PCR; TCRdb's copy has only in-frame clones and lacks some. The sample records approximately 2,300,000 clones, 92% being singletons. Germline V lookup: CDR1 MDHEN, CDR2 SYDVKM. The V end lost 5 bases, the J end lost 2 bases, and 13 bases lay between the germline ends. The CDR3 runs 15 residues. The authors divided CD4+ cells into CD45RA+ naive and CD45RA-negative memory subsets. With regard to this clone: Antigen specificity is unknown.

The sample was naive CD4+ T cells from PBMCs. Subset indicated: CD45RA+ positively selected. This receptor was taken from a man aged 18 to 29 in good health. Some clones in this sample may be carry-over from other donors' samples. The V gene is TRBV28, the J gene TRBJ1-5; weak D call: TRBD1 (6 bases). CDR3 DNA: TGTGCCAGCAGTCCCCAGGGGAAGGGCAATCAGCCCCAGCATTTT. Translated, it gives CASSPQGKGNQPQHF.